This TCR beta chain stems from a study of cytomegalovirus exposure and HLA in healthy donors. Germline loops: CDR1 SGDLS, CDR2 YYNGEE. CDR3 length: 16 amino acids. The V gene end was trimmed by 6 bases and the J gene end by 6 bases; junction bases not matched to a gene: 15. 13 Jbeta primers and 60 Vbeta primers were used for the PCR. Produced via immunoSEQ multiplex PCR; TCRdb's table is partial and in-frame only. Of 130,000 to 150,000 clones listed, around 75% were seen once; the top ten hold under 2%. Material: PBMCs. This chain joins TRBV9 and TRBJ2-3; 8 nucleotides agree with TRBD2. This clonotype was sampled from a woman aged 18-29 years in good health and CMV-seronegative. CDR3 protein: CASTLLGSGGYDTQYF. Here the CDR3 DNA reads TGTGCCAGCACGTTGCTGGGGAGCGGGGGATACGATACGCAGTATTTT.